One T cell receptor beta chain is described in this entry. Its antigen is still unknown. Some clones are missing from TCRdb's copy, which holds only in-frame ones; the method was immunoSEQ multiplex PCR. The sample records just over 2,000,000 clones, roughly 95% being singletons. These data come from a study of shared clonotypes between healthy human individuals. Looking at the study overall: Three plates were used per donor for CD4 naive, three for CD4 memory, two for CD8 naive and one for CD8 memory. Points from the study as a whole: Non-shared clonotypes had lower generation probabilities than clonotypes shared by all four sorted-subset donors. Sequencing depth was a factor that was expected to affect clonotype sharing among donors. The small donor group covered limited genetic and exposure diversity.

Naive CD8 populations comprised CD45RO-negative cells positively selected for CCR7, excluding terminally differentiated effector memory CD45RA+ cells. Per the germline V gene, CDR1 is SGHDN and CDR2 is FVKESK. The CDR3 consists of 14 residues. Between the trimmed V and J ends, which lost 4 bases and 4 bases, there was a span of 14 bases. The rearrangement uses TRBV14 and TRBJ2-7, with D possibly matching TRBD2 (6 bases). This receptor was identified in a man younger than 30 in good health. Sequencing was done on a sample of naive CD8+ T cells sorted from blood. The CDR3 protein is CASSPWDSLYEQYF. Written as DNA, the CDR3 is TGTGCCAGCAGCCCGTGGGACTCCTTATACGAGCAGTACTTC.